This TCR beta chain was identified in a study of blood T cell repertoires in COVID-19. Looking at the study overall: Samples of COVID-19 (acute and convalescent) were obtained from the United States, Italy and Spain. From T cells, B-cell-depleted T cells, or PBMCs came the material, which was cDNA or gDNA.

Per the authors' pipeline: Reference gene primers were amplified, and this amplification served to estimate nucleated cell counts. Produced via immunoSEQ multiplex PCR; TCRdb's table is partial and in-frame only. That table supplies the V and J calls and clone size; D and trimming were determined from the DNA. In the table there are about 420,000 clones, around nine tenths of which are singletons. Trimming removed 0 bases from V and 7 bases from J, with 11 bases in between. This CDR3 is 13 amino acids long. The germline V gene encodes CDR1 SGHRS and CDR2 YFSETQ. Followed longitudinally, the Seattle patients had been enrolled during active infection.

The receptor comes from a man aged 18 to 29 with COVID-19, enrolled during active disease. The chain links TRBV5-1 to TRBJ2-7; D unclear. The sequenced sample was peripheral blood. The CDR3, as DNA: TGCGCCAGCAGCTTGGGGGTAGCTCTGGAGCAGTACTTC. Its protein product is CASSLGVALEQYF. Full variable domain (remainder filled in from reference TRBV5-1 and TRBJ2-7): KAGVTQTPRYLIKTRGQQVTLSCSPISGHRSVSWYQQTPGQGLQFLFEYFSETQRNKGNFPGRFSGRQFSNSRSEMNVSTLELGDSALYLCASSLGVALEQYFGPGTRLTVT.